This TCR beta chain originates from a study of cytotoxic CD8 clonotypes in ibrutinib-treated CLL. The CDR3 consists of 13 residues. Trimming left V 4 bases short and J 0 bases short, with 8 bases between. CDR1 and CDR2 from the germline V gene are SGHRS and YFSETQ. Cryopreserved PBMCs were the source of approximately 2 micrograms of genomic DNA, which went to TCR beta libraries. Study findings and constraints: Circulating CD8+ T-cell counts were tracked by baseline clonality, which exceeded that of age-matched healthy donors.

Sequencing used immunoSEQ multiplex PCR; TCRdb keeps in-frame clones, though not all of them. In the table there are 150,000 to 250,000 clones, about two thirds of which are singletons. A note on this clone: Its antigen is as yet unknown.

Source: PBMCs, taken after 24 months of ibrutinib treatment. V gene TRBV5-1 combines with J gene TRBJ2-7; a weak D match, TRBD1 (5 bases). The source is a human donor with chronic lymphocytic leukemia. The CDR3 DNA reads TGCGCCAGCAGCCCTCAGGGCTCCTACGAGCAGTACTTC. It encodes CASSPQGSYEQYF.